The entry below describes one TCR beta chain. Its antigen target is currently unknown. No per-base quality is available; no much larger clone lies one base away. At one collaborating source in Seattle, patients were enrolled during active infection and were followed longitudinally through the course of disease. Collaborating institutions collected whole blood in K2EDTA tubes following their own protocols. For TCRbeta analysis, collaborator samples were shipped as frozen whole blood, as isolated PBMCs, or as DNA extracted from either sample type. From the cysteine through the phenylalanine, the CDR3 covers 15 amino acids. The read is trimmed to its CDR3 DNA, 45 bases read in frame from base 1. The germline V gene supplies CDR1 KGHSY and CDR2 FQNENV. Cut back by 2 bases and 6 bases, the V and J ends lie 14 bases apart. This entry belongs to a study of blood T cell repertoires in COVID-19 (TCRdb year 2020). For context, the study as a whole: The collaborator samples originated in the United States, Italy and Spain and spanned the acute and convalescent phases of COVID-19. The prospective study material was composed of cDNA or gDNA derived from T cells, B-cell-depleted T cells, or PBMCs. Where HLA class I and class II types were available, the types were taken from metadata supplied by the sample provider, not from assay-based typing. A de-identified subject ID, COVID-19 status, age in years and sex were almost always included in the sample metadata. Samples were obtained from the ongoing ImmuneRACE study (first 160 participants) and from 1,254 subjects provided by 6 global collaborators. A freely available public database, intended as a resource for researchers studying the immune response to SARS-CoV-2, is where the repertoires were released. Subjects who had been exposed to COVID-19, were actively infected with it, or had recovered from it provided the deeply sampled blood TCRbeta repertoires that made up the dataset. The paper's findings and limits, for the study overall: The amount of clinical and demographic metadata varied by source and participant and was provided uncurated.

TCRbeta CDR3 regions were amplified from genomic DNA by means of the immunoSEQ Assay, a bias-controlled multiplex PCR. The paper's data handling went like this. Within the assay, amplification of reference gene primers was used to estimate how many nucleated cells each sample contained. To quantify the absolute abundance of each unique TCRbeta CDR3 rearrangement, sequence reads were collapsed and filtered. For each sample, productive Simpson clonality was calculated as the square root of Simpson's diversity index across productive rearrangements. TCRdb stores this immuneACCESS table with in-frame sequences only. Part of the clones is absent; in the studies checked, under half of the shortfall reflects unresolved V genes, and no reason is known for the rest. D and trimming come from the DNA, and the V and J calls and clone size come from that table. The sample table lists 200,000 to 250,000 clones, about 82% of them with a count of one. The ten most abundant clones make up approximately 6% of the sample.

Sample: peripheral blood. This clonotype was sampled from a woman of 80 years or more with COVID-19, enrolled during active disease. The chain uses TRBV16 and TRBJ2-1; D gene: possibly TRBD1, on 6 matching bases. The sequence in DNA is TGTGCCAGCAGCCAAGGCCGGACAGCGCTCAATGAGCAGTTCTTC. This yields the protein CASSQGRTALNEQFF. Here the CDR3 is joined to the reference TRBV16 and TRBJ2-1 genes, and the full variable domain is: GEEVAQTPKHLVRGEGQKAKLYCAPIKGHSYVFWYQQVLKNEFKFLISFQNENVFDETGMPKERFSAKCLPNSPCSLEIQATKLEDSAVYFCASSQGRTALNEQFFGPGTRLTVL.